This note documents a single T cell receptor (beta chain) sequence. No antigen is known for it. Base quality data are lacking; no much larger clone is found one base away. This entry is derived from a study of CD8 T cells in Susac syndrome (dated 2019 in TCRdb). Study-level background: Whether CD8+ T cell activation and differentiation in Susac syndrome was antigen driven was tested using repertoire sequencing. The clonality of the CD8+ T cell repertoire was compared across 12 healthy donors, about 14 Susac syndrome patients and about 16 multiple sclerosis patients.

RNA was extracted using the RNeasy kit, and roughly 0.5 to 1 ug of the RNA was reverse transcribed with random hexamers. The immunoSEQ multiplex PCR assay, which covers 54 Vbeta and 13 Jbeta segments, was used to amplify TCR beta CDR3 regions. To correct PCR amplification bias, a synthetic template baseline was used for both primer optimization and computational correction. The paper's data handling went like this. Reads were annotated to V, D and J genes per IMGT and analyzed with immunoSEQ Analyzer, keeping only productive sequences. Clonality was calculated as one minus the Shannon entropy normalized by log2 of the number of productive unique sequences. For each patient and control, public and private clones were evaluated among the 100 most prevalent clones. A clone was defined as Susac-specific if it was absent from the healthy and MS cohorts, from 1052 published viral clones and from other ImmuneACCESS disease sequences. The raw public reads went through TCRdb reprocessing: fastp at Q25, MiXCR clone calling, in-frame beta chains kept. Identical CDR3 protein sequences are pooled into one entry, listed with their most common genes and DNA. What appears here as the V and J calls and clone size reflects TCRdb's work, not the paper's. The sample table records roughly 150,000 distinct CDR3 sequences; approximately 93% of these occur just once. Jointly, the top ten make up roughly 0.21% of the sample.

Peripheral blood CD8+ and CD4+ T cells from healthy donors, Susac syndrome patients and multiple sclerosis patients were profiled by high-throughput TCR beta sequencing. Treatment-naive patients with stable or active relapsing-remitting disease fulfilling revised McDonald criteria were used as multiple sclerosis controls. Bulk CD8+ and CD4+ T cells were purified magnetically by negative isolation, whereas CD8+ TEMRA cells were enriched by FACS. Blood was collected in EDTA tubes and processed within 24 hours, with PBMCs isolated through density gradient centrifugation. PBMCs intended for TCR sequencing were cryopreserved in liquid nitrogen and were subsequently thawed in a 37 degrees C water bath. The sorted or isolated CD4+, CD8+ and CD8+ TEMRA cells had a purity of 90% or higher. V loses 5 bases at its end and J loses 3 bases; junction bases beyond the gene matches: 6. Via the germline V gene (reference sequence), CDR1 is SGHNT and CDR2 YYREEE. The CDR3 holds 14 amino acids from the cysteine to the phenylalanine. Only CDR3 DNA is held: 42 bases, read in frame from base 1.

Findings and caveats that apply to the study as a whole: The study acknowledged that relatively few individuals were included in the TCR sequencing and HLA analysis.

Sequencing was performed on CD8+ T cells from PBMCs. The sequence is built from TRBV5-4 and TRBJ2-7; 9 bases in the junction line up with TRBD1. The origin of this receptor is a human donor with multiple sclerosis. This receptor has the CDR3 CASSLATGGYEQYF. The nucleotide sequence is TGTGCCAGCAGTTTAGCGACAGGGGGCTACGAGCAGTACTTC.